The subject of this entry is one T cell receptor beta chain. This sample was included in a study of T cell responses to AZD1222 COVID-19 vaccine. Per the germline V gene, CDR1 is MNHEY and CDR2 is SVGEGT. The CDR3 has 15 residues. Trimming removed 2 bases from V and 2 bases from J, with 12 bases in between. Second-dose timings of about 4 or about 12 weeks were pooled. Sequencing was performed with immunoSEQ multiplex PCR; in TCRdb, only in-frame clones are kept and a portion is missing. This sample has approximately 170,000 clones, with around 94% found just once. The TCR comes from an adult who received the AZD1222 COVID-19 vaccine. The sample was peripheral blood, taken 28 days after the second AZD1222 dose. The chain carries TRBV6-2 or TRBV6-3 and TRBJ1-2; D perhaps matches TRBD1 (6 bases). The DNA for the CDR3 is TGTGCCAGCAGTTACGGGGGGCTGAAAAACTATGGCTACACCTTC. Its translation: CASSYGGLKNYGYTF.